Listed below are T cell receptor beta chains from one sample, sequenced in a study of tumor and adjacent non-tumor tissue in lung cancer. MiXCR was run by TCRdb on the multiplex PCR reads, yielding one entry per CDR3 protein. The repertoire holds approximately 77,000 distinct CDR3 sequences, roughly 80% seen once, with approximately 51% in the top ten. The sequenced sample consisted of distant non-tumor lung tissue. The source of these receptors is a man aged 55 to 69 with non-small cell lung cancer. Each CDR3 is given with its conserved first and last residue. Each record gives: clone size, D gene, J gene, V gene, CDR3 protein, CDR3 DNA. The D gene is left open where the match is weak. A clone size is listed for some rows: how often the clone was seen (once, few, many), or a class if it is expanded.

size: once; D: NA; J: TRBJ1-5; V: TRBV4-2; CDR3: CANSPDFPSTDTQHF; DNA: TGTGCCAACAGCCCAGATTTTCCGAGCACAGATACGCAGCATTTT
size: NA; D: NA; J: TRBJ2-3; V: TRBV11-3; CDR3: CASSQPGQGSKDTQYF; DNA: TGTGCCAGCAGTCAACCGGGACAAGGGAGCAAGGATACGCAGTATTTT
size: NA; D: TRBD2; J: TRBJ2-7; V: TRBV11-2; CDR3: CASSPLSEAAGTYEKCF; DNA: TGTGCCAGCAGCCCCCTATCCGAGGCAGCGGGAACATACGAGAAGTGCTTC
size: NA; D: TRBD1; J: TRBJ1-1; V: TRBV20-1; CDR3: CNATETGYSGEAFF; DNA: TGCAATGCTACCGAGACAGGGTACTCCGGTGAAGCTTTCTTT
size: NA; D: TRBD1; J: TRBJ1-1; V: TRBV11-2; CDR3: CVSSLAPGTGGAFF; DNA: TGTGTCAGTAGCTTAGCCCCCGGGACAGGAGGGGCTTTCTTT
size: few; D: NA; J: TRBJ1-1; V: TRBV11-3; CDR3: CASSLGRVRLGYQAFF; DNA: TGTGCCAGCAGCTTAGGCCGGGTCAGGCTTGGCTACCAAGCTTTCTTT
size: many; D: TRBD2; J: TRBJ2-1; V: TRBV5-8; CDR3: CASRPTSVAYNEQFF; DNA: TGTGCCAGCAGGCCGACTAGCGTGGCCTACAATGAGCAGTTCTTC
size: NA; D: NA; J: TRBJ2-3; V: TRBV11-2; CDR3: CASSPLANTDRQYF; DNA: TGTGCCAGCAGTCCTCTAGCGAACACAGATAGGCAGTATTTC
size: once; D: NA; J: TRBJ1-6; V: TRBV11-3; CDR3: CASSFEGNSPIHF; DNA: TGTGCTAGCAGCTTTGAGGGGAATTCACCCATCCACTTT
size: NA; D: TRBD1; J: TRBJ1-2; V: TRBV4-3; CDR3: CASSQEQGNFGYTF; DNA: TGTGCCAGCAGCCAAGAACAGGGGAACTTTGGCTACACCTTC
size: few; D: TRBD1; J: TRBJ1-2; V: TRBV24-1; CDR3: CATSDPTGEVYGYTF; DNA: TGTGCCACCAGTGATCCGACAGGGGAAGTCTATGGCTACACCTTC
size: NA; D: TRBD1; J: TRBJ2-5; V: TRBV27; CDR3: CDSSLGPTDRALETQYF; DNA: TGTGACAGCAGCTTAGGCCCCACGGACAGGGCGCTGGAGACCCAGTACTTC
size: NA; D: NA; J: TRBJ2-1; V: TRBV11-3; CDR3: CTSSFWVSGSYNKQFF; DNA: TGTACCAGCAGCTTTTGGGTCTCGGGCTCCTACAATAAGCAGTTCTTC
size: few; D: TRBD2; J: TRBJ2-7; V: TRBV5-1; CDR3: CASSRGTSGTSSSYEQYF; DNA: TGCGCCAGCAGCCGAGGGACTAGCGGGACCTCGAGCTCCTACGAGCAGTACTTC
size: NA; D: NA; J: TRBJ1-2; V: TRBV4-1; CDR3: CAGKGGLYGYTF; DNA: TGTGCCGGCAAGGGCGGACTCTATGGCTACACCTTC
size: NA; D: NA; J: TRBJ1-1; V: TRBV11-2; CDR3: CGGSLAGRGTEAFF; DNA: TGTGGCGGTAGCTTAGCCGGGAGGGGCACTGAAGCTTTCTTC